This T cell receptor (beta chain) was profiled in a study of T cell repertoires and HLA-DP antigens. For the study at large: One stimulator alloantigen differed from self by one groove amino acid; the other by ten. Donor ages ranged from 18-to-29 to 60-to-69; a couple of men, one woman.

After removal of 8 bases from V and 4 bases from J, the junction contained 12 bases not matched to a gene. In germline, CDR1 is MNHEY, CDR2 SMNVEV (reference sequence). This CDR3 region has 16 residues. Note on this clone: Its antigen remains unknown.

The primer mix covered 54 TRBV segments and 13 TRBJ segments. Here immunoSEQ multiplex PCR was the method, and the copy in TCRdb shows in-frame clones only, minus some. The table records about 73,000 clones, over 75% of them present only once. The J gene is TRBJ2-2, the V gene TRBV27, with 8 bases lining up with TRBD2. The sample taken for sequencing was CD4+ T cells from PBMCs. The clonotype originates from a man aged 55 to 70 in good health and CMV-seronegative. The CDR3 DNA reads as TGTGCCAGCTGCCCGTTGGCAGCGGGGGCCACCGGGGAGCTGTTTTTT. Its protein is CASCPLAAGATGELFF.